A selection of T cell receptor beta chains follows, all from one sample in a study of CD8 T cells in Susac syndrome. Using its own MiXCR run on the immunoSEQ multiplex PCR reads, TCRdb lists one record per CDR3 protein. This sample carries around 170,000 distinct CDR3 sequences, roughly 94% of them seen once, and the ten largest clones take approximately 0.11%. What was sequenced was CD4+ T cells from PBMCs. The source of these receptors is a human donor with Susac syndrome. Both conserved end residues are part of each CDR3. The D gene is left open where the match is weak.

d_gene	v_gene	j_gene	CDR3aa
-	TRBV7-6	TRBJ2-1	CASSLANPSSYNEQFF
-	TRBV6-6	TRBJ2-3	CASSTLSGRGTDTQYF
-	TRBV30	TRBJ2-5	CAWIGRDQETQYF
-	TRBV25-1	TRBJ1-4	CASNQGFNEKLFF
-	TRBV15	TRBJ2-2	CATSRVTGNTGELFF
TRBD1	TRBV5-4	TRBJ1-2	CASRYDRDDGYTF
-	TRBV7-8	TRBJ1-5	CASSLAAEPQHF
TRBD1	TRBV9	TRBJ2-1	CASSETGTGSWNEQFF
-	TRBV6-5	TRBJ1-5	CASSYFPIKSGNQPQHF
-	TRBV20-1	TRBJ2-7	CSASRPGTTSSYEQYF
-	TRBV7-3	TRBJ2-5	CASSLGGGGETQYF
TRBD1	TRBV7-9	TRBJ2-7	CASSPRQGSHEQYF
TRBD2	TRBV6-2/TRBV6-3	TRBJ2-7	CASRLTSGGSYEQYF
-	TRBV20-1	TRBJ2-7	CSASAVGNYEQYF
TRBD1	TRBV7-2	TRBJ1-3	CASSHRGPRSGNTIYF
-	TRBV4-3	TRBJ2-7	CASSPTLRADIYEQYF
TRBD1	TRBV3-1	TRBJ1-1	CASSQGTGNTEAFF
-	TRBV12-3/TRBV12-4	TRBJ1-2	CASSFSPGEVYGYTF
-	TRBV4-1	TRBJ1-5	CASSQPWDGNQPQHF
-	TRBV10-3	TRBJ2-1	CAISESGGNEQFF
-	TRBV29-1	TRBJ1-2	CSVADLYGYTF
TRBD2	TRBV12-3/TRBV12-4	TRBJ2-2	CASRRSGASNTGELFF
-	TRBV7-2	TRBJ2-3	CASSLLGPTDTQYF
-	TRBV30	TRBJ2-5	CAWRRRGQETQYF
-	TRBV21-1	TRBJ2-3	CASSKVAHTQYF
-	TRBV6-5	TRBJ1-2	CASSYSSGNYGYTF
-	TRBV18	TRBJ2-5	CASSPPGRTAQETQYF
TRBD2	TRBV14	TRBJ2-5	CASSQSRTSGGEGETQYF
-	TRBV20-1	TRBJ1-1	CSGVEDPNTEAFF
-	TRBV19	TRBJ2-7	CASSRSIGVYEQYF
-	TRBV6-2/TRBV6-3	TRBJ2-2	CASSGTWRGNTGELFF
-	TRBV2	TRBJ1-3	CASGRQLDVGNTIYF
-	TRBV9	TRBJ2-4	CASSVREDIQYF
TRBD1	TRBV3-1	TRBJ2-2	CASSQAWDSANTGELFF
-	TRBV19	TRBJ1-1	CASSINMNTEAFF
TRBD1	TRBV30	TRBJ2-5	CAWATGGRETQYF
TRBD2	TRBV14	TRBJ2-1	CASSQLGAGGWQFF
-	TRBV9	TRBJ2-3	CASSEGRLTDTQYF
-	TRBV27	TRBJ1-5	CASSLQGGNQPQHF
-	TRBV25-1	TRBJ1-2	CASSLMEGGYTF
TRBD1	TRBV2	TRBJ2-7	CASKDRRLTYEQYF
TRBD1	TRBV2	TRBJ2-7	CASSQQGLGYEQYF
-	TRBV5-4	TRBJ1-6	CASSLGIEVNSPLHF
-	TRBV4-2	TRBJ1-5	CASSQGRSGVQPQHF
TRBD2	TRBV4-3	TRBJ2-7	CASSRTSGGHYEQYF
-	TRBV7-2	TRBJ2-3	CASSSSADTQYF
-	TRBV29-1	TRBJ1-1	CSVADELNTEAFF
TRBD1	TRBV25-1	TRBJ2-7	CASSDGTGVYDEQYF
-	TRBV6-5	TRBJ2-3	CASMGPRGGTQYF
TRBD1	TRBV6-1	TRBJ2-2	CASSPDRVGDTGELFF
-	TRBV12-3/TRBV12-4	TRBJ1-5	CASSNKGLGNQPQHF
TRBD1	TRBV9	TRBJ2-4	CASSPSGQQNIQYF
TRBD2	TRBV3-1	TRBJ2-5	CAALGGDQETQYF
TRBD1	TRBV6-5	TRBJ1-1	CASSAGGGGAFF